One and the same sample provided the 5 T cell receptor beta chains below, sequenced in a study of shared clonotypes between healthy human individuals. Terminally differentiated effector memory CD45RA+ cells were excluded by CCR7 positive selection of CD45RO-negative cells. Sequencing was performed with immunoSEQ multiplex PCR; in TCRdb, only in-frame clones are kept and a portion is missing. The table records around 2,000,000 clones, 93% of them present only once. The sample was naive CD8+ T cells from PBMCs. The receptor source for this set is a man aged 18 to 30 in good health. Some clones in this sample may be carry-over from other donors' samples.

This chain connects TRBV7-2 to TRBJ1-5; 9 positions match TRBD1. V was pared by 1 base and J by 4 bases, with 5 bases of the junction left unmatched. Per germline, CDR1 SGHTA and CDR2 FQGNSA. The CDR3 totals 16 residues. The DNA of the CDR3 is TGTGCCAGCAGCTTAGAAGGACAGGGGATAAATCAGCCCCAGCATTTT. This gives the protein CASSLEGQGINQPQHF.

V and J are TRBV5-1 and TRBJ2-1; the D is unclear. The CDR3 sequence is 12 residues long. In germline, CDR1 is SGHRS, CDR2 YFSETQ. V was trimmed by 4 bases and J by 6 bases, leaving 8 bases between them. CDR3 DNA sequence: TGCGCCAGCAGCCTTTCTTCCAATGAGCAGTTCTTC. It specifies CASSLSSNEQFF.

The chain uses TRBV11-3 and TRBJ1-1, with D hard to call. The V gene's germline CDR1 is SGHNT and CDR2 YENEEA. This CDR3 is built from 13 residues. V lost 2 bases and J 4 bases, leaving 8 bases between the germline ends. The CDR3 nucleotides read TGTGCCAGCAGCTTAAGGTTGGGCACTGAAGCTTTCTTT. It encodes CASSLRLGTEAFF.

Concerning this clone itself: Additional DNA sequences in this sample encode the identical CDR3. CDR3 region: CASSPRTGYEQYF. The CDR3 DNA is TGCGCCAGCAGCCCCAGGACGGGCTACGAGCAGTACTTC. This chain links TRBV5-1 with TRBJ2-7; D gene ambiguous. V lost 4 bases and J 3 bases, leaving 11 bases between the germline ends. CDR1 and CDR2 (germline): SGHRS, YFSETQ. This CDR3 is built from 13 residues.

This clone was seen a few times. The gene calls are TRBV10-3 and TRBJ1-1; D gene uncertain. This CDR3 comprises 14 residues. V lost 2 bases, J lost 0 bases, and 7 bases lay in between. CDR1 and CDR2 from the germline V gene are ENHRY and SYGVKD. In DNA, the CDR3 is TGTGCCATCAGTGAGGGTAGGATGAACACTGAAGCTTTCTTT. Translating it yields CAISEGRMNTEAFF.